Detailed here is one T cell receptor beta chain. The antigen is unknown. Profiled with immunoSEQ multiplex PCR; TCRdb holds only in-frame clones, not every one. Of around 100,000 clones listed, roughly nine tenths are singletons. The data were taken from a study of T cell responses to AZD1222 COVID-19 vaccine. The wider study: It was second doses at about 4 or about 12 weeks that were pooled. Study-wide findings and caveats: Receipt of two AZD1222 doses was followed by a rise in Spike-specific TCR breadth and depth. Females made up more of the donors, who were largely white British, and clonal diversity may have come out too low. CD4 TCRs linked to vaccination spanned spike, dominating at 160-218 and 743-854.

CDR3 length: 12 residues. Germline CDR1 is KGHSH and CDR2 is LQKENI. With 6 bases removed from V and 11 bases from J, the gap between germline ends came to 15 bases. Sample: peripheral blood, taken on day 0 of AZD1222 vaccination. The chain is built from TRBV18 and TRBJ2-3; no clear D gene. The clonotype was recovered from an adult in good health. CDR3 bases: TGTGCCAGCTCCCCAAGCCAGGTAGAGCAGTATTTT. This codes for CASSPSQVEQYF.